Shown below are 23 T cell receptor beta chains from a single sample sequenced in a study of T cells in localized non-small cell lung cancer. Data came from immunoSEQ multiplex PCR; TCRdb stores just in-frame clones and leaves some out. The profile shows tens of thousands of clones, under 90% of them singletons. The sequencing used peripheral blood, collected before any cancer treatment. The source of these receptors is a woman aged 35-75 years with stage I lung adenocarcinoma.

This sequence joins TRBV7-2 and TRBJ1-2, with 8 bases aligning to TRBD1. V lost 1 base, J lost 2 bases, and 3 bases stayed unmatched. The CDR3 has 15 amino acids. CDR1 and CDR2 (germline): SGHTA, FQGNSA. CDR3 in DNA: TGTGCCAGCAGCTTAGAACAGGGGGTGAACTATGGCTACACCTTC. Encoded protein: CASSLEQGVNYGYTF. The complete variable domain, with remaining parts taken from reference TRBV7-2 and TRBJ1-2, reads GAGVSQSPSNKVTEKGKDVELRCDPISGHTALYWYRQSLGQGLEFLIYFQGNSAPDKSGLPSDRFSAERTGGSVSTLTIQRTQQEDSAVYLCASSLEQGVNYGYTFGSGTRLTVV.

J is TRBJ2-3 and V is TRBV6-4; no clear D. The CDR3 has 14 residues. Trimming took 0 bases from V and 0 from J, leaving 4 bases between them. Germline values: CDR1 MRHNA, CDR2 SNTAGT. This CDR3 is CASSDSRSTDTQYF. The DNA for the CDR3 is TGTGCCAGCAGTGACTCCCGCAGCACAGATACGCAGTATTTT.

The CDR3 region has the DNA TGTGCCAGCAGCCAGGGGGCAGCTAATGAAAAACTGTTTTTT. Amino acids: CASSQGAANEKLFF. This chain connects TRBV5-8 to TRBJ1-4; TRBD1 aligns across 8 bases. From germline, CDR1 is SGHTS and CDR2 YDEGEE. Losses at the gene ends were 4 bases for V and 3 bases for J; bases not matched to a gene: 2. The CDR3 length is 14 residues.

The chain joins TRBV7-2 to TRBJ1-2; 7 bases line up with TRBD1. The germline gives CDR1 SGHTA, CDR2 FQGNSA. There are 15 residues in the CDR3. V lost 1 base and J lost 8; bases outside the gene matches: 10. In DNA, the CDR3 is TGTGCCAGCAGCTTAGATCCGGGGGCAGGGGGAGGCTACACCTTC. Amino acids: CASSLDPGAGGGYTF.

This chain joins TRBV19 and TRBJ1-2, with D maybe TRBD1 (5 bases). V dropped 7 bases and J dropped 2 bases, with 8 bases sitting between them. The CDR3 consists of 12 residues. CDR1 is LNHDA and CDR2 is SQIVND in the germline V gene (reference sequence). The CDR3 DNA reads as TGTGCCAGTAAAGACAGAAACTATGGCTACACCTTC. Protein sequence: CASKDRNYGYTF. The full variable domain, in which reference TRBV19 and TRBJ1-2 provide the parts outside the CDR3, is DGGITQSPKYLFRKEGQNVTLSCEQNLNHDAMYWYRQDPGQGLRLIYYSQIVNDFQKGDIAEGYSVSREKKESFPLTVTSAQKNPTAFYLCASKDRNYGYTFGSGTRLTVV.

This rearrangement joins TRBV9 to TRBJ1-5; 12 nucleotides line up with TRBD1. Looked up from germline, CDR1 is SGDLS and CDR2 is YYNGEE. Losses at the gene ends were 7 bases for V and 7 bases for J; bases not matched to a gene: 6. The CDR3 contains 14 residues. The CDR3 coding sequence is TGTGCCAGCGGGGGACAGGGGGCAGGGCAGCCCCAGCATTTT. Encoded protein: CASGGQGAGQPQHF.

The chain has TRBV2 and TRBJ2-7; D is undetermined. Per germline, CDR1 SNHLY and CDR2 FYNNEI. Trimming took 6 bases from V and 3 from J, leaving 9 bases between them. The CDR3 runs to 12 residues. The CDR3 DNA follows: TGTGCCAGCAGAGATTCGGACTACGAGCAGTACTTC. Amino acids: CASRDSDYEQYF.

The chain has TRBV2 and TRBJ2-2, with 7 bases aligning to TRBD1. The ends lost 11 bases at V and 1 base at J; junction bases unmatched: 7. In germline, CDR1 is SNHLY, CDR2 FYNNEI. This CDR3 has 14 amino acids. The CDR3 DNA reads as TGTGCCTCTCACCGGGACAGGAACACCGGGGAGCTGTTTTTT. Protein product: CASHRDRNTGELFF.

This chain uses TRBV11-3 with TRBJ2-2; 13 bases match TRBD2. CDR3 length: 17 amino acids. Germline CDR1 reads SGHNT; CDR2 reads YENEEA. The V and J ends lost 1 base and 6 bases, in that order; junction bases with no gene match: 5. CDR3 residues: CASSLGTSGSKAGELFF. Here the CDR3 DNA reads TGTGCCAGCAGCTTAGGGACTAGCGGGAGTAAGGCCGGGGAGCTGTTTTTT.

Note on this clone: One end of the junction is discordant with germline, which a read error may explain. This chain joins TRBV7-7 and TRBJ2-1; TRBD2 agrees at 7 bases. This CDR3 contains 12 residues. Germline CDR1 reads SSHAT; CDR2 reads FNYEAQ (reference sequence). The DNA of the CDR3 is TGTGCTAGCAGCTTGCCTAGCGGCGAGCAGTTCTTC. Translation gives CASSLPSGEQFF.

The chain links TRBV15 to TRBJ1-1; D call uncertain. Trimming removed 3 bases from V and 7 bases from J, with 15 bases in between. Germline CDR1 and CDR2: LNHNV and YYDKDF (reference sequence). The CDR3 has 14 amino acids. CDR3 bases: TGTGCCACCAGCAGGGATAAGCCAGTTTTTGAAGCTTTCTTT. This sequence encodes CATSRDKPVFEAFF.

The gene calls are TRBV19 and TRBJ1-2; 7 bases line up with TRBD1. V trimming: 4 bases; J trimming: 2 bases; junction bases outside the gene matches: 13. The CDR3 contains 17 residues. Germline V gene lookup returns CDR1 LNHDA and CDR2 SQIVND (reference sequence). CDR3 residues: CASSKGAGEPVNYGYTF. In DNA, the CDR3 is TGTGCCAGTAGTAAGGGGGCGGGGGAACCGGTCAACTATGGCTACACCTTC.

V usage is TRBV5-8 and J usage is TRBJ2-7; no definite D call. Germline CDR1 SGHTS, CDR2 YDEGEE. This CDR3 is 12 amino acids long. Between the trimmed V and J ends, which lost 1 base and 3 bases, there was a span of 5 bases. CDR3 bases: TGTGCCAGCAGCTTGTATAACTACGAGCAGTACTTC. Translation: CASSLYNYEQYF.

The rearrangement uses TRBV5-1 and TRBJ2-7; possible D gene TRBD2, 5 bases. This CDR3 contains 14 residues. Germline CDR1 and CDR2: SGHRS and YFSETQ. V lost 4 bases to trimming and J lost 7 bases, with 18 bases between them. The CDR3 DNA is TGCGCCAGCAGCCCTGGCCAGGTCCCGGGGGAGCAGTACTTC. This sequence encodes CASSPGQVPGEQYF.

This rearrangement joins TRBV7-9 to TRBJ2-6; D gene ambiguous. Germline V gene data show CDR1 as SEHNR and CDR2 as FQNEAQ (reference sequence). V shed 4 bases and J shed 0 bases, with 16 bases lying between them. The CDR3 runs 18 residues. CDR3 residues: CASSSPSDVVSGANVLTF. Here the CDR3 DNA reads TGTGCCAGCAGCTCCCCATCAGACGTAGTCTCTGGGGCCAACGTCCTGACTTTC.

The gene calls are TRBV15 and TRBJ2-7; weak D call: TRBD2 (5 bases). Trimming took off 6 bases at V and 7 bases at J, with 16 bases between the two ends. The CDR3 covers 13 residues. In germline, CDR1 is LNHNV, CDR2 YYDKDF (reference sequence). The CDR3 sequence: CATREPSSGEQYF. CDR3 nucleotides: TGTGCCACCAGAGAGCCCTCGAGCGGAGAGCAGTACTTC.

About this clone: Its ends do not fully match the called genes, so a read error is possible. CDR3: CANSSTTDYGYTF. The CDR3 coding sequence is TGTGCCAACAGTTCCACGACAGACTATGGCTACACCTTC. This chain links TRBV28 with TRBJ1-2, with D perhaps matching TRBD1 (5 bases). The CDR3 is 13 amino acids. The germline V gene has CDR1 MDHEN and CDR2 SYDVKM.

The chain recombines TRBV5-1 with TRBJ1-1; D not certain. Germline-derived CDR1 and CDR2 are SGHRS and YFSETQ. The CDR3 length is 14 residues. V lost 0 bases and J lost 4, with 10 bases in between. CDR3 bases: TGCGCCAGCAGCTTGGAACGCGGTTTCACTGAAGCTTTCTTT. It encodes CASSLERGFTEAFF.

The gene calls are TRBV15 and TRBJ2-2; D possibly corresponds to TRBD1 (6 bases). CDR1 is LNHNV and CDR2 is YYDKDF in the germline V gene (reference sequence). V gave up 0 bases and J gave up 4 bases, with 9 bases separating them. The CDR3 runs to 15 residues. The CDR3 DNA follows: TGTGCCACCAGCAGAGATTCAGGGGCCACCGGGGAGCTGTTTTTT. Protein sequence: CATSRDSGATGELFF.

V gene TRBV28 combines with J gene TRBJ1-1, with D possibly being TRBD1 (6 bases). Per the germline V gene, CDR1 is MDHEN and CDR2 is SYDVKM. The CDR3 is 14 amino acids. V was shortened by 2 bases and J by 3 bases, with 10 bases between the two germline ends. The CDR3 DNA sequence: TGTGCCAGCAGTTTACTTCCAGGGGACACTGAAGCTTTCTTT. Translating gives CASSLLPGDTEAFF.

This sequence joins TRBV2 and TRBJ1-2; possible D gene TRBD1, 5 bases. CDR3 length: 15 residues. Trimming cost V 4 bases and J 3 bases, with 15 bases left between them. Looked up from germline, CDR1 is SNHLY and CDR2 is FYNNEI. The CDR3 sequence: CASSGTQGTDYGYTF. CDR3 nucleotide sequence: TGTGCCAGCAGTGGTACCCAGGGTACAGACTATGGCTACACCTTC.

The V gene is TRBV4-3, the J gene TRBJ2-1; D call uncertain. Germline V gene lookup returns CDR1 LGHNA and CDR2 YSLEER. The CDR3 length is 14 residues. V was shortened by 0 bases and J by 10 bases, with 13 bases between the two germline ends. CDR3 in amino acids: CASSQDGVGREQFF. The CDR3 region has the DNA TGCGCCAGCAGCCAAGATGGGGTCGGTCGCGAGCAGTTCTTC.

The rearrangement uses TRBV28 and TRBJ1-5; 10 bases align to TRBD1. Germline CDR1 is MDHEN and CDR2 is SYDVKM. V gave up 4 bases and J gave up 5 bases; unmatched junction bases: 5. The CDR3 is made up of 15 amino acids. The CDR3 coding sequence is TGTGCCAGCAGTTATGGGACAGGGGATTATCAGCCCCAGCATTTT. Protein: CASSYGTGDYQPQHF.